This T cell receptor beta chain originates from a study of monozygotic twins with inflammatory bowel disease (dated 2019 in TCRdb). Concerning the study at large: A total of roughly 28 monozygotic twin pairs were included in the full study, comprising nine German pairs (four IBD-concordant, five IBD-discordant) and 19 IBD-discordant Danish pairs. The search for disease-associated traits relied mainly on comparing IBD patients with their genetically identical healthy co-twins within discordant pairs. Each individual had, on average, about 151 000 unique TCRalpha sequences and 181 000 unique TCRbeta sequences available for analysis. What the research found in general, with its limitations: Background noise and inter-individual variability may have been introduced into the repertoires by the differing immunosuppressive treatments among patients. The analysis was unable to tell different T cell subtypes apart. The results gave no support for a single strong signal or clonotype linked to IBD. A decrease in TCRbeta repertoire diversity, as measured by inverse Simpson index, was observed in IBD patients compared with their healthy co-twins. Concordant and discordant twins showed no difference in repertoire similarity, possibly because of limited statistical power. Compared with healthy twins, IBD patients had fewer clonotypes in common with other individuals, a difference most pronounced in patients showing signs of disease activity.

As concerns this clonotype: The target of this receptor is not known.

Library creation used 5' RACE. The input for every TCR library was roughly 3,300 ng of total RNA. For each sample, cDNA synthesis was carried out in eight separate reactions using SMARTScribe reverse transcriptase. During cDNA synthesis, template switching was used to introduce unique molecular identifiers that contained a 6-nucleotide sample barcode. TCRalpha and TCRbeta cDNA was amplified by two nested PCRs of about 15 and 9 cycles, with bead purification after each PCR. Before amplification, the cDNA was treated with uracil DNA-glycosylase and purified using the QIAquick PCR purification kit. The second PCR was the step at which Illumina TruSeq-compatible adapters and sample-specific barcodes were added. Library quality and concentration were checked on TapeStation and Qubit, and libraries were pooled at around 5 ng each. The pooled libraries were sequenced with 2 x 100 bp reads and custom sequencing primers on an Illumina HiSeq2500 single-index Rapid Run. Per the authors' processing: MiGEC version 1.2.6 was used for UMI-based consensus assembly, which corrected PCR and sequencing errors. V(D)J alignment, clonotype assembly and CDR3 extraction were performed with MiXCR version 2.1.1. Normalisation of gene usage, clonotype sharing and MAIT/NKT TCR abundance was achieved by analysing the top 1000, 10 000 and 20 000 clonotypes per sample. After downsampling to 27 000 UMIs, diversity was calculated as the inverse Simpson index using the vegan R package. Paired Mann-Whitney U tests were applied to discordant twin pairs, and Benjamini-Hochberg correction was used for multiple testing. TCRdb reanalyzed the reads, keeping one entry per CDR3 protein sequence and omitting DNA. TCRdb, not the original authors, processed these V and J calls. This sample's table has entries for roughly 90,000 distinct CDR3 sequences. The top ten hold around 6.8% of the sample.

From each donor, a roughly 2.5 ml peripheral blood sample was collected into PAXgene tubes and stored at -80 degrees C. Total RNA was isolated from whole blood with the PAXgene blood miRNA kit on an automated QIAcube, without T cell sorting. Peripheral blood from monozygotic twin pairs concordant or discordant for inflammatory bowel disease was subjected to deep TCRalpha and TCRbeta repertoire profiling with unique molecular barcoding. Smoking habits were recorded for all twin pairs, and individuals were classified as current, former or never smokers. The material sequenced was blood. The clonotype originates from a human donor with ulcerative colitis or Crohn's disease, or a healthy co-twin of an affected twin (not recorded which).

Here the CDR3 is given as CASSRLGVGGAETQYF. Recombination linked TRBV4-1 to TRBJ2-5; checking the TCRdb D call of TRBD1 is not possible without DNA. The germline V gene supplies CDR1 MGHRA and CDR2 YSYEKL. The CDR3 sequence holds 16 residues, the cysteine and phenylalanine included. This entry has no DNA.